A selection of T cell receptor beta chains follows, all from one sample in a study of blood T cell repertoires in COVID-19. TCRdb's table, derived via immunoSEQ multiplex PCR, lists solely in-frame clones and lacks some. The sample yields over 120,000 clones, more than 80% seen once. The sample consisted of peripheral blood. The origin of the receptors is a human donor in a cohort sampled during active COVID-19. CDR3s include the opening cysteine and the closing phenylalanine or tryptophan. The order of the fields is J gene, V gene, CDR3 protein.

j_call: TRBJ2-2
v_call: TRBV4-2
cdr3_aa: CASSQRLAGVTGELFF

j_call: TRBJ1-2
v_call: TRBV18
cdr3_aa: CASSPLIPERSNYGYTF

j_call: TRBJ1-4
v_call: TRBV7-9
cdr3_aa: CASSSQQGTNEKLFF

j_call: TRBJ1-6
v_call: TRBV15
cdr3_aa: CATSRDGTGGRSYNSPLHF

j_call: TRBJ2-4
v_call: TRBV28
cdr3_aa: CASSSPKIGVAKNIQYF

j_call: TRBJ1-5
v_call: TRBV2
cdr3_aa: CASSEQGNQPQHF

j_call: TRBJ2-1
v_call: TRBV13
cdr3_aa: CASSFSTSGRASDNEQFF

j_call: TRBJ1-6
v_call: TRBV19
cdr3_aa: CASRGPTGRNSPLHF

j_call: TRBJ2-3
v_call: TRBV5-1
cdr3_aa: CASSPGFLGGGTDTQYF

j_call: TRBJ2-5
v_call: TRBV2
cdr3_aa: CASEVLRGETQYF

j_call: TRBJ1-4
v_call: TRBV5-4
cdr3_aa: CASSLDSRSNEKLFF

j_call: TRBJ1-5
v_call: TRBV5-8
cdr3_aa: CASSLRQGRYSNQPQHF

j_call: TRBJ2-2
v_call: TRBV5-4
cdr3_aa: CASSRRLADTGELFF

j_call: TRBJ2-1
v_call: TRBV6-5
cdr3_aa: CASVRTGGYNEQFF

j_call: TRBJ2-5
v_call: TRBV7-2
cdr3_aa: CASSASGGVETQYF

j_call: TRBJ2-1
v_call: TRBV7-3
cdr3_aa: CASSAVPGGRAGSDEQFF

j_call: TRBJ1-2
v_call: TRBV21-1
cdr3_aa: CASSKDRDRRGYTF

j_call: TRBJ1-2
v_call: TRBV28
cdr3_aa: CASSATPGMSLYGYTF

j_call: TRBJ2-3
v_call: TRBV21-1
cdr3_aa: CASVASGKPSTDTQYF

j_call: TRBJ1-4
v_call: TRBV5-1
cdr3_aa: CASSPAGESNEKLFF

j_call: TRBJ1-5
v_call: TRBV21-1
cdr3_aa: CASSKPRQKGQPQHF

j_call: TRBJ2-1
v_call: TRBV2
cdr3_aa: CASRPLAAEDNEQFF

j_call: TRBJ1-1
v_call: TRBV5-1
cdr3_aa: CASTDATGGRTEAFF

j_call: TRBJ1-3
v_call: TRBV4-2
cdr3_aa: CASSQRAGQGSGNTIYF

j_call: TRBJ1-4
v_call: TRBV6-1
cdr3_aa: CASSDQDRAGEKLFF

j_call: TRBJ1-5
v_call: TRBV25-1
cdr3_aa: CASSSGGGYQPQHF

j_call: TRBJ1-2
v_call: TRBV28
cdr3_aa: CASSPAGTGTFRSYTF

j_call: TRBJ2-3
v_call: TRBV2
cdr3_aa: CASSDLSVASGADTQYF

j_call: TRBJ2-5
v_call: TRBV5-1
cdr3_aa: CASSLGQRTQETQYF

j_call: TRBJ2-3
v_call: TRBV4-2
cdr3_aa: CASSQDPGPVGTGRSTDTQYF

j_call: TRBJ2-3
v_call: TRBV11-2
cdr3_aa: CASSLDRKRGRTGTDTQYF

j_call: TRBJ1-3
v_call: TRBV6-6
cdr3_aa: CASSNRGNTIYF

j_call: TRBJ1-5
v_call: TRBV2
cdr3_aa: CASSVDPGGNQPQHF

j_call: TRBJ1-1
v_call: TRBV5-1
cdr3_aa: CASSFDRGNTEAFF

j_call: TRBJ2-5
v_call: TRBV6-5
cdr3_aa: CASSYSQGRVTQYF

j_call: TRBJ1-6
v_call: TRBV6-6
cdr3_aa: CASSYSSSGNPSPLHF

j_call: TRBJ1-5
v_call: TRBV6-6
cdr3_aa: CASRLTGENQPQHF

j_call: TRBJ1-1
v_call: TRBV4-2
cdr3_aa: CASSKTGTEAFF

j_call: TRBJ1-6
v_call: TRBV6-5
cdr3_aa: CASSPNLYNSPLHF

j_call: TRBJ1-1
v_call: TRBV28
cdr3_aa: CASSQGGQMNTEAFF

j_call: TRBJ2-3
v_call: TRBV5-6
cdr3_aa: CASSLEFAGLAAPDTQYF

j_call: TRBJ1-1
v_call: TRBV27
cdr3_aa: CASSPNRGNTEAFF

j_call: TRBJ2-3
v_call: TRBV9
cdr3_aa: CASSGRQGPDTQYF

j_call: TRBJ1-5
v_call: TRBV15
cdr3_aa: CATSGGSDNFNQPQHF

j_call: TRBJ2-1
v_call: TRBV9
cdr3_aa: CASSVVPAGAPGEQFF

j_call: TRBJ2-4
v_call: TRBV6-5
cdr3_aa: CASSYSASGIKNIQYF

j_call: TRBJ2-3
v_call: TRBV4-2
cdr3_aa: CASSQEGSGGATDTQYF

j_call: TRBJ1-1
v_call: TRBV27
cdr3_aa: CASSLGTGVGTEAFF

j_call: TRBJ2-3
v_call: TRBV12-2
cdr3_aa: CASRSPQGASDTQYF